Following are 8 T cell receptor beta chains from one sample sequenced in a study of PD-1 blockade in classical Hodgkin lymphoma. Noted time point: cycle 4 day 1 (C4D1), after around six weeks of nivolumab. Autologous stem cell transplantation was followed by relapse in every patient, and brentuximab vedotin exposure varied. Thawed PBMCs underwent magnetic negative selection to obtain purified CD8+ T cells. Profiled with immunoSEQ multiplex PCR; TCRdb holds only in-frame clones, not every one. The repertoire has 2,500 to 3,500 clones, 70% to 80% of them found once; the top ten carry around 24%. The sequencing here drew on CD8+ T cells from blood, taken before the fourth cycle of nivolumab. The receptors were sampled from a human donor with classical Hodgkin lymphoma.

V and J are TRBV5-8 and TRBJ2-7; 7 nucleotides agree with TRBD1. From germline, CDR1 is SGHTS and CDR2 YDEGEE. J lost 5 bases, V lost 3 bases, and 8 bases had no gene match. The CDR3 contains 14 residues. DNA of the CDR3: TGTGCCAGCAGCTATCCGACAGGGTTTCACGAGCAGTACTTC. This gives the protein CASSYPTGFHEQYF. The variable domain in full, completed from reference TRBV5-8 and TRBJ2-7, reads EAGVTQSPTHLIKTRGQQATLRCSPISGHTSVYWYQQALGLGLQFLLWYDEGEERNRGNFPPRFSGRQFPNYSSELNVNALELEDSALYLCASSYPTGFHEQYFGPGTRLTVT.

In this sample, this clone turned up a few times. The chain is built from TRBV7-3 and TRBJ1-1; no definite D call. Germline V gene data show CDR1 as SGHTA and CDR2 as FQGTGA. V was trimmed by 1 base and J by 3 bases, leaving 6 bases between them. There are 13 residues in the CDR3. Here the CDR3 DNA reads TGTGCCAGCAGCTTAAACCTGGACACTGAAGCTTTCTTT. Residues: CASSLNLDTEAFF.

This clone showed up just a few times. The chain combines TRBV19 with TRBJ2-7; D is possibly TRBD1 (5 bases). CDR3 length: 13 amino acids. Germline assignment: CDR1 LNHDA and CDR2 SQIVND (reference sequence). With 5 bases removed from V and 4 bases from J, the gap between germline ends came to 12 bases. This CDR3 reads CASSFDQGYEQYF. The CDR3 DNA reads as TGTGCCAGTAGTTTCGATCAGGGTTACGAGCAGTACTTC.

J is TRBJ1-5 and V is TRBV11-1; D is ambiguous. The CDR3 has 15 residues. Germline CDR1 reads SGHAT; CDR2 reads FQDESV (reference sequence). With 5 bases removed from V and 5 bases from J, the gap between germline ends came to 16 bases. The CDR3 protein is CASSPPGSSHQPQHF. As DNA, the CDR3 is TGTGCCAGCAGCCCACCAGGCAGTTCTCATCAGCCCCAGCATTTT.

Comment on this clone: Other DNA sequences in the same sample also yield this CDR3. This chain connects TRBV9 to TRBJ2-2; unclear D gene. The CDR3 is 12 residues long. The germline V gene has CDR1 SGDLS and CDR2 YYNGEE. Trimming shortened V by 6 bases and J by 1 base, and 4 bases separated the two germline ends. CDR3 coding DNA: TGTGCCAGCACTGAGAACACCGGGGAGCTGTTTTTT. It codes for CASTENTGELFF.

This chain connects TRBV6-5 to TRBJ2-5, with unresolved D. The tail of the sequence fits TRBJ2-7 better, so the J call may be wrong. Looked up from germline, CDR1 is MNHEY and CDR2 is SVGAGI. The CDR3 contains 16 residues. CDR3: CASSSDYPFVGYEQYF. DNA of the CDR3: TGTGCCAGCAGTTCGGATTATCCATTTGTAGGTTACGAGCAGTACTTC.

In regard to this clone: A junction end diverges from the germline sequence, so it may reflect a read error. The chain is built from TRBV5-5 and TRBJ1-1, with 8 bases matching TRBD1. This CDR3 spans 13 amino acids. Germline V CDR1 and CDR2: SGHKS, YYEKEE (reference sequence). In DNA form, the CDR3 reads TGCGCCAGCAGCCAGAGGACAGGGAGGGAAGCTTTCTTT. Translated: CASSQRTGREAFF.

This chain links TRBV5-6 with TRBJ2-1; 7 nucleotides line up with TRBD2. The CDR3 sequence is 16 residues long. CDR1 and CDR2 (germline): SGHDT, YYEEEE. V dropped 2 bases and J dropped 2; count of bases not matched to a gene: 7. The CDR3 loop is CASSFGTGGPYNEQFF. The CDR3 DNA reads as TGTGCCAGCAGCTTTGGGACGGGGGGTCCCTACAATGAGCAGTTCTTC.